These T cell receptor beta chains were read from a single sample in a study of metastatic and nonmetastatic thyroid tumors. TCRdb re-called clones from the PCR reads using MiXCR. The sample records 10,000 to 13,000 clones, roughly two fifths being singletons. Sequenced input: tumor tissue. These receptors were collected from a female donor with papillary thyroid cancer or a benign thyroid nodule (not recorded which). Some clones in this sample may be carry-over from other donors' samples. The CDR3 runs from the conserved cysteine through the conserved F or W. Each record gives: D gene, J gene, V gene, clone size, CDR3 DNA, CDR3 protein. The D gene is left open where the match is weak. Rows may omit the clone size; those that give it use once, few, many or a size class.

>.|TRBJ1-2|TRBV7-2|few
TGTGCCAGCAGCGCACAGGGACCAGCCGCATATGGCTACACCTTC
CASSAQGPAAYGYTF
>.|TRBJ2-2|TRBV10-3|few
TGTGCCATCAGTGAGTCCGTGGCGGACGGGGAGCTGTTTTTT
CAISESVADGELFF
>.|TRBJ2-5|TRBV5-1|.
TGCGCCAGCGCTACGGACGTGGGTTTAGAGACCCAGTACTTC
CASATDVGLETQYF
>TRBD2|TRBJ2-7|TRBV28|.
TGTGCCAGCAGTTTTTTGACTAGCGGGGTCTCCTACGAGCAGTACTTC
CASSFLTSGVSYEQYF
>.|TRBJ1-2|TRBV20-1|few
TGCAGTGCTAGAGCTACATCTCCGGACTATGGCTACACCTTC
CSARATSPDYGYTF
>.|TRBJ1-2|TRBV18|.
TGTGCCAGCTCACCACGTCGGGGCGACTATGGCTACACCTTC
CASSPRRGDYGYTF
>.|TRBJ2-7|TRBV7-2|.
TGTGCCAGCAGCTTAGAAAGGGGTTTTGGGGGCGAGCAGTACTTC
CASSLERGFGGEQYF
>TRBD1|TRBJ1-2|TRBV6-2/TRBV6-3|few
TGTGCCAGCAGCCGGACAGGGGCCACCTTCTATGGCTACACCTTC
CASSRTGATFYGYTF
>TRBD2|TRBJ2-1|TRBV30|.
TGTGCCTGGAGTGCGGGACTAGCGGGAGGTAGGAATGAGCAGTTCTTC
CAWSAGLAGGRNEQFF
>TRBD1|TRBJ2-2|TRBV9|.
TGTGCCAGCAGCTTAGGACAGGACACTGGGGAGCTGTTTTTT
CASSLGQDTGELFF
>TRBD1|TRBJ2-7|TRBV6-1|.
TGTGCCAGCAGCTCCCCGGACAGGGTTTACGAGCAGTACTTC
CASSSPDRVYEQYF
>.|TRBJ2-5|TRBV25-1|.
TGTGCCAGCAGTGACCCCGGACTGGTAAAAGTGACCCATTCCTTC
CASSDPGLVKVTHSF
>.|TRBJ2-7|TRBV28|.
TGTGCCAGCAGTTTATCGGCAGGGTTAACCTACGAGCAGTACTTC
CASSLSAGLTYEQYF
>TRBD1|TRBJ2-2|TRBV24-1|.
TGTGCCACCAGTGAAACAGGGGGCCCCGGGGAGCTGTTTTTT
CATSETGGPGELFF
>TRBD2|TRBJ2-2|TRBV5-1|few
TGCGCCAGCAGCCCCGGGGGGACTACCACCGGGGAGCTGTTTTTT
CASSPGGTTTGELFF
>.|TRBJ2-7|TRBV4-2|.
TGTGCCAGCAGCCAAGTAATGGACTCCCCCTACGAGCAGTACTTC
CASSQVMDSPYEQYF
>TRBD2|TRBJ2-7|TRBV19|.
TGTGCCAGTAGCCGTGGGCTAGCGGGAGTCTCCTACGAGCAGTACTTC
CASSRGLAGVSYEQYF
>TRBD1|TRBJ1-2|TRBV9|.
TGTGCCAGCAGCTTCGACAGGGACGACGGCTACACCTTC
CASSFDRDDGYTF
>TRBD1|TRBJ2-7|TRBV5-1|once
TGCGCCAGCAGCACCTCCGGGACAGGGGCGGACGAGCAGTACTTC
CASSTSGTGADEQYF
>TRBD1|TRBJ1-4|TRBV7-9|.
TGTGCCAGCAGCCAAGGACAGGGGGCAACTAATGAAAAACTGTTTTTT
CASSQGQGATNEKLFF
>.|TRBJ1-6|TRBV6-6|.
TGTGCCAGCAGTTACTCCCAGGGGCCTGCGACACCCCTCCACTTT
CASSYSQGPATPLHF
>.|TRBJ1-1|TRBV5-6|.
TGTGCCAGCAGCCGGCGGACGGTGAACACTGAAGCTTTCTTT
CASSRRTVNTEAFF
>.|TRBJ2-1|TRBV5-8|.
TGTGCCAGCAGCTTGGGGGCCTATGAGCAGTTCTTC
CASSLGAYEQFF
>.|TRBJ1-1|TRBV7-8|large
TGTGCCAGCAGCTTAGAGGTCATAATGAACACTGAAGCTTTCTTT
CASSLEVIMNTEAFF
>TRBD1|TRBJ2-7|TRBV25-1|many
TGTGCCACCACGACAGGGTTCGAGCAGTACTTC
CATTTGFEQYF
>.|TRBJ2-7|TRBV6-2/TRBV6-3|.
TGTGCCAGCAATAACCCTCGGAGTCTGAACGAGCAGTACTTC
CASNNPRSLNEQYF
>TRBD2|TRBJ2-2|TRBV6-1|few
TGTGCCAGCAGTGGACTAGCAGACCGGAACGGGGAGCTGTTTTTT
CASSGLADRNGELFF
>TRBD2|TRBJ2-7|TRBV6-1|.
TGTGCCAGCATCCCGGGAGGTCCCTACGAGCAGTACTTC
CASIPGGPYEQYF